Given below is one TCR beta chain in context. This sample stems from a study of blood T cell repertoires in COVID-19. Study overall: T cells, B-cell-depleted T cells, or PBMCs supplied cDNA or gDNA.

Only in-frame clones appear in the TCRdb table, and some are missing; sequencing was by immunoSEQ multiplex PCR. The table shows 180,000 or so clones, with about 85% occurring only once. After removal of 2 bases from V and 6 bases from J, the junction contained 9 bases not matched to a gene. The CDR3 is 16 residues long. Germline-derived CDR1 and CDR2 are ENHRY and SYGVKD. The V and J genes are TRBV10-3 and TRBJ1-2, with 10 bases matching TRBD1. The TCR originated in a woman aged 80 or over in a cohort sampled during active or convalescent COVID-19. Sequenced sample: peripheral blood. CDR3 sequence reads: CAISEAGTGVFNGYTF. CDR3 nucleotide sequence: TGTGCCATCAGTGAGGCCGGGACAGGGGTTTTCAATGGCTACACCTTC.